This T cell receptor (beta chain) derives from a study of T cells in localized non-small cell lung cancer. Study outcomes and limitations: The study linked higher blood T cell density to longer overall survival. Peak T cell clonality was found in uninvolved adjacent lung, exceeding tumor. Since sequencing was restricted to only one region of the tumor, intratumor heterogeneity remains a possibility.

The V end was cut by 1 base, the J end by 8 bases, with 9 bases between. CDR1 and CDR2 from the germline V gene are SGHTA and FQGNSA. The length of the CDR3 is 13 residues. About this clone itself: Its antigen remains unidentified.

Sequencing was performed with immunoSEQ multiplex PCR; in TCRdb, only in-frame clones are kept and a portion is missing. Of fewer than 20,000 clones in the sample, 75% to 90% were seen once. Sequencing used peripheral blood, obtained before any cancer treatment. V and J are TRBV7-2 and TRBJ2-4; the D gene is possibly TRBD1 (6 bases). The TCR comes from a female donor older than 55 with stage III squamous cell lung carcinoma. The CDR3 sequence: CASSLDRADIQYF. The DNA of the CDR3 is TGTGCCAGCAGCTTAGACAGGGCGGACATTCAGTACTTC.